Reported below is one TCR beta chain. Its binding antigen is unknown. Per-base qualities were not stored, and no clone one base away is much larger. The CDR3 covers 16 residues, taking in both the cysteine and the phenylalanine. Only the CDR3 region is kept as DNA, spanning 48 bases read in frame from base 1. From V the trimming removes 0 bases and from J it removes 4 bases, while the gene matches leave 8 bases of the junction unaccounted for. Via the germline V gene, CDR1 is SGDLS and CDR2 YYNGEE. In total, about 650 healthy bone marrow donors made up the cohort. Cohort members were all nominally healthy when sampled, although unrecorded immune exposures were likely present. The donor was CMV seronegative and belonged to the group of 380 or so seronegative cohort members. A peripheral blood sample was provided by each donor, and peripheral blood mononuclear cells were used for TCR beta sequencing. The Qiagen DNeasy Blood Extraction Kit was used to extract genomic DNA from the blood cell samples.

Libraries were constructed by the immunoSEQ multiplex PCR assay. For the multiplex PCR, a mixture combining 60 forward primers for TCR Vbeta segments and 13 reverse primers for TCR Jbeta segments was used. The CDR3 region of rearranged TCR beta genes was amplified from genomic DNA by a multiplex PCR assay. Amplified TCR beta libraries were sequenced as 87-base-pair reads on the Illumina HiSeq System. Per the source publication's procedure: A later analysis counted approximately 84 million unique TCR beta chains across the 550 to 750 repertoires, and around 9.9 million of these chains were shared by at least two donors. To remove PCR and sequencing errors, raw reads were error-corrected and collapsed into unique sequences using a nearest-neighbor algorithm that merged closely related sequences. To assign V, D and J gene segments, CDR3 sequences were aligned to IMGT reference sequences. Each retained sequence needed at least a six-nucleotide match to both a V gene segment and a J gene segment. Rearrangements were classified as productive when the CDR3 lacked stop codons and remained in frame with V and J, and all other rearrangements were classified as non-productive. Following IMGT convention, CDR3 was defined as the stretch from the second conserved V-encoded cysteine to the conserved J-encoded phenylalanine. The earlier analysis of 587 of the donors excluded any sequence lacking an unambiguous match to a single V gene segment. In an earlier analysis of 450 to 750 of the donors, a V segment was called functional when productive rearrangements were above 56.7%, and segregating when the standard deviation between donors exceeded 5%. To diagnose cytomegalovirus status from the catalog of TCR beta chain sequences, a statistical classification framework was built. A later analysis assigned V and J genes by comparing TCR nucleotide sequences with IMGT/GENE-DB human TR gene sequences. Using the TCRdist pipeline, a later analysis assigned CDR3 sequences along with most-parsimonious VDJ recombination scenarios. In a later analysis, every TCR beta chain was defined by the combination of its CDR3 amino acid sequence and its V-gene family, and reads without a unique V-gene family were dropped. In a later analysis, approximately 640 highly shared, low-generation-probability nucleotide sequences were removed to address suspected cross-contamination and a sequencing artifact. In a later analysis, a clonal expansion index for each public chain was calculated from normalized within-repertoire ranks of inferred template counts. A later analysis computed generation probabilities with a VDJ recombination model fitted to out-of-frame rearrangements, and checked the results against IGoR. In a later analysis, TCR-TCR, TCR-HLA and TCR-CMV co-occurrence was scored with hypergeometric tests, and a repertoire-size bias correction was applied to TCR pairs. A later analysis estimated false discovery rates by permuting HLA or CMV assignments 20 times. In a later analysis, co-occurring TCRs were grouped using DBSCAN, and TCRdist sequence similarity was added for clustering within HLA-allele-positive subsets. Repertoires with fewer than 30,000 or more than 120,000 public chains were left out of co-occurrence clustering, as were about five repertoires with anomalous nucleotide sharing. TCRdb provides this immuneACCESS table in a form limited to in-frame rearrangements. Some clones are lacking; in checked studies, under half of them reflect an unresolved V gene, and why the rest are absent is not known. The DNA was the basis for D and trimming; V, J and clone size are from that table. This sample holds some 110,000 clones; around 78% were observed only once. The top ten constitute about 1.9% of the sample.

This specimen comes from a study of cytomegalovirus exposure and HLA in healthy donors (TCRdb year 2017). About the investigation overall: In an earlier analysis of under 600 of the donors, less than 350 Gb of sequence data and 95 million to 130 million unique TCR beta sequences from about 179 million T cells were reported. Around 320 gigabases of sequencing data and approximately 85 million unique TCR sequences were included in an early release covering roughly 600 HLA-typed donors. Among the roughly 400 genotyped donors, around 81% belonged to the genetic ancestry cluster associated with self-reported Caucasian donors. The study was designed to test whether signatures of past pathogen exposure could be identified by cataloging public T cell receptors. The study used immunosequencing to profile the T cell repertoires of some 600 subjects and linked those repertoires to cytomegalovirus serostatus. Along with the roughly 700-subject first cohort, a separate validation cohort of over a hundred different subjects was used. The study combined high-throughput TCR immunosequencing, statistical association of individual TCRs with disease status, and machine learning to predict cytomegalovirus infection status. A later analysis re-examined previously published TCR beta repertoires from over 500 donors and added high-resolution HLA genotyping to investigate patterns of TCR occurrence. The later analysis used no new phenotypic data to find candidate immune exposures, relying instead on TCR beta sequences and their occurrence across donors. In an earlier analysis of a few hundred of the donors, high-throughput TCR beta sequencing was used to judge whether each TCR beta V gene segment behaved as functional or pseudogenic. Donor age, sex, ethnicity and CMV serostatus were compiled alongside the repertoire data. A later genetic analysis used genome-wide SNP genotypes for about 60% of the roughly 700 donors, treating that subset as a discovery cohort. All discovery cohort repertoires had been generated on a single sequencing platform. HLA typing included class I and class II loci at four-digit resolution. Typing coverage varied by locus: roughly 629-640 donors for A, B, C, DRB1 and DQB1; around 560 for DQA1; more than 600 for DPA1; fewer than 480 for DPB1. Roughly five DR-DQ haplotypes were handled as single units for association and clustering, since linkage in the cohort was strong. On average, approximately 250,000 unique TCR beta nucleotide sequences were sequenced per donor among fewer than 500 genotyped donors of the cohort, with about 19% of those sequences being non-productive. Here is what the overall study found, with its caveats: According to a later analysis, TCR association rates differed among HLA loci, with DRB1 alleles showing the most associated TCRs and HLA-C alleles showing the fewest. Across donors, most TCR sequences were observed very rarely, whereas some public TCRs were present in many individuals. Assigning TCR associations to individual alleles was difficult when HLA alleles, especially DR and DQ, strongly co-occurred. Because HLA typing was missing for some donors at each locus, association tests included only the typed subset. V-gene and J-gene trimming of TCR beta chains was associated with a missense DCLRE1C variant in a later genetic analysis, and the association was replicated in an independent cohort. The 87-base-pair reads could not distinguish some IMGT-functional V segments, including TRBV6-2 and TRBV6-3, so those segments were excluded. In an earlier analysis of roughly 500 of the donors, most TCR beta V segments appeared in productive rearrangements about 90% or about 30% of the time, broadly matching IMGT annotations. Compared with equally common non-associated chains, HLA-associated TCR beta chains in a later analysis were more clonally expanded and had lower generation probabilities. The only immune exposure information available for the cohort was CMV serostatus. The authors suggested that the approach could potentially be extended to other disease states and immunological phenotypes. A further reported finding was that TCR beta sequences accurately predicted the HLA-A and HLA-B alleles for most subjects in the first cohort. Presence/absence analyses assumed roughly uniform sequencing depth across donors, an assumption that may not hold. Cytomegalovirus status was reported to be diagnosed by the classifier with high specificity and sensitivity in both the original and validation cohorts. In this cohort, only TCR beta chains were sequenced, and detectable features were limited by the absence of alpha or paired-chain data. Linkage disequilibrium might explain the correlated functional status among segregating V segments, but an unknown experimental factor could not be ruled out. The earlier analysis of nearly 600 of the donors excluded 15 to 20 rarely observed V segments, including chromosome 9 orphons, because counts were too low. A later analysis associated roughly 17,000 TCR beta sequences with specific HLA alleles at a false discovery rate of 0.05. In vitro tests confirmed that three of the cytomegalovirus-associated TCR beta chains recognize cytomegalovirus antigens. The study listed 170 or so TCR beta chains as associated with cytomegalovirus. A later genetic analysis reported fewer N-insertions in productive TCRs among donors in an Asian-associated ancestry cluster than the roughly 700-donor mean. According to a later analysis, most CMV-associated TCR beta chains appeared to be HLA-restricted, and the HLA associations seemed to be driven largely by CMV exposure. A cluster of highly shared sequence variants was judged likely to represent a technical artifact of the sequencing pipeline. According to a later analysis, parvovirus B19, influenza, CMV and Epstein-Barr virus appeared linked to several top co-occurrence clusters.

Source material: PBMCs. The sequence derives from a man aged 50 to 59 in good health and CMV-seronegative. Recombination linked TRBV9 to TRBJ2-5, with 8 junctional bases fitting TRBD2. CDR3 sequence: CASSVGSGGGSETQYF. At the DNA level, the sequence is TGTGCCAGCAGCGTAGGGAGCGGGGGCGGTTCAGAGACCCAGTACTTC.